The rows below give T cell receptor beta chains drawn from one sample of a study of OX40 agonist ivuxolimab in advanced cancers. The data were produced by immunoSEQ multiplex PCR, yet TCRdb's version contains in-frame clones alone and is incomplete. In the table there are fewer than 85,000 clones, about 92% of which are singletons. Specimen: CD4+ or CD8+ T cells sorted from blood, collected in a trial of the OX40 agonist ivuxolimab. The receptor set was obtained from an adult with an advanced solid tumor such as melanoma, head and neck, liver or kidney cancer. CDR3s include the opening cysteine and the closing phenylalanine or tryptophan.

TRBV6-1,TRBJ2-1,CASSQTLIYNEQFF
TRBV7-2,TRBJ2-2,CASSKGLAGVTGELFF
TRBV19,TRBJ2-5,CASSKTSGGLVETQYF
TRBV6-5,TRBJ2-3,CASSYSTGQHSDTQYF
TRBV5-1,TRBJ1-1,CASSLETGTEAFF
TRBV2,TRBJ1-1,CASSGQGANTEAFF
TRBV5-1,TRBJ2-1,CASSPVGGTLSYNEQFF
TRBV5-1,TRBJ1-3,CASSLAGGSGNTIYF
TRBV6-9,TRBJ2-7,CASSSDRASYEQYF
TRBV19,TRBJ1-5,CASRYNSDSYQPQHF
TRBV19,TRBJ2-1,CASSTRTSGSYEQFF
TRBV5-1,TRBJ1-4,CASKDSRGAGEKLFF
TRBV7-2,TRBJ2-1,CASSLAGVGNEQFF
TRBV15,TRBJ2-5,CATSRDLMGQSQETQYF
TRBV7-3,TRBJ2-1,CASSLTGLEQFF
TRBV9,TRBJ2-7,CASSPAQGPTYEQYF
TRBV7-7,TRBJ2-7,CASSSGLAGGPDEQYF
TRBV28,TRBJ1-2,CASSLTPGTETDGYTF
TRBV5-1,TRBJ2-7,CASSPEQGATYEQYF
TRBV28,TRBJ1-5,CASSLLAGNGQPQHF
TRBV6-6,TRBJ2-3,CASSFSGRFADTQYF
TRBV10-3,TRBJ2-1,CAISEDGDSYNEQFF
TRBV19,TRBJ1-2,CASSTQTGSTDYGYTF
TRBV7-9,TRBJ2-5,CASSTRETQYF
TRBV30,TRBJ1-6,CAWDPRKGRGRDSPLHF
TRBV10-3,TRBJ1-1,CAIRTGTANTEAFF
TRBV7-2,TRBJ2-5,CASSLDRVETQYF
TRBV29-1,TRBJ1-2,CSATTGVGYGYTF
TRBV7-2,TRBJ2-5,CASSGRQGWRETQYF
TRBV9,TRBJ2-2,CASSVGLVSSNTGELFF
TRBV9,TRBJ1-1,CASSVDLGMNTEAFF
TRBV7-8,TRBJ1-4,CASSLDFEKLFF
TRBV18,TRBJ2-1,CASSPPVGTGGYNEQFF
TRBV4-2,TRBJ2-3,CASRGLAGGIRTDTQYF
TRBV30,TRBJ2-3,CAWRRERDTQYF
TRBV5-5,TRBJ2-5,CASSFDRQETQYF
TRBV18,TRBJ1-1,CASFNQKNTEAFF
TRBV28,TRBJ2-7,CASSLLAGGSYEQYF
TRBV6-1,TRBJ1-2,CASSERRDYGYTF
TRBV5-1,TRBJ2-3,CASSIGQGDVYTQYF
TRBV6-1,TRBJ2-5,CASQIGGLARETQYF
TRBV10-3,TRBJ1-1,CAISESGGGAEAFF
TRBV7-2,TRBJ2-3,CASSEQGAGTDTQYF
TRBV5-1,TRBJ2-4,CASSSTGGGGIQYF
TRBV7-8,TRBJ2-5,CASSEETQYF
TRBV5-6,TRBJ2-1,CASSPAVTTGPEQFF
TRBV6-4,TRBJ2-1,CASSDSISTGLNEQFF
TRBV9,TRBJ2-1,CASSSGQGSNEQFF